Listed here are 28 T cell receptor beta chains from one sample, sequenced in a study of early T cells in non-severe SARS-CoV-2 infection. Using its own MiXCR run on the 5' RACE reads, TCRdb lists one record per CDR3 protein. The sample holds approximately 120,000 distinct CDR3 sequences; 14% to 15% are singletons and the top ten take around a fifth. Sequenced material: whole blood. The receptors here all came from an adult who was a healthcare worker with PCR-confirmed SARS-CoV-2 infection or an uninfected control (not recorded which).

This clonotype turned up a few times. This rearrangement joins TRBV5-1 to TRBJ2-7; tentatively, D is TRBD1 (6 bases). Trimming left V 7 bases short and J 3 bases short, with 14 bases between. The CDR3 runs 13 residues. Germline-derived CDR1 and CDR2 are SGHRS and YFSETQ. CDR3 loop: CASSAGAYYEQYF. CDR3 sequence (DNA): TGCGCCAGCTCCGCAGGGGCCTACTACGAGCAGTACTTC. The full variable domain, in which reference TRBV5-1 and TRBJ2-7 provide the parts outside the CDR3, is KAGVTQTPRYLIKTRGQQVTLSCSPISGHRSVSWYQQTPGQGLQFLFEYFSETQRNKGNFPGRFSGRQFSNSRSEMNVSTLELGDSALYLCASSAGAYYEQYFGPGTRLTVT.

The chain carries TRBV12-3 or TRBV12-4 and TRBJ2-3, with D possibly being TRBD2 (6 bases). Trimming stripped 6 bases from V and 6 bases from J, with 10 bases between. The CDR3 has 12 residues. The CDR3 loop is CASREGSDTQYF. CDR3 sequence (DNA): TGTGCCAGCAGGGAGGGATCGGATACGCAGTATTTT.

The chain is built from TRBV3-1 and TRBJ2-2; D not certain. The V gene's germline CDR1 is LGHDT and CDR2 YNNKEL (reference sequence). The V end was cut by 3 bases, the J end by 2 bases, with 7 bases between. The CDR3 loop spans 14 amino acids. The CDR3 nucleotides are TGTGCCAGCAGCCAGAACAGCAACACCGGGGAGCTGTTTTTT. Translation gives CASSQNSNTGELFF. Complete variable domain (other parts from reference TRBV3-1 and TRBJ2-2): DTAVSQTPKYLVTQMGNDKSIKCEQNLGHDTMYWYKQDSKKFLKIMFSYNNKELIINETVPNRFSPKSPDKAHLNLHINSLELGDSAVYFCASSQNSNTGELFFGEGSRLTVL.

J is TRBJ2-5 and V is TRBV20-1; 9 bases are a match to TRBD2. J lost 3 bases, V lost 6 bases, and 8 bases had no gene match. The length of the CDR3 is 14 residues. Per germline, CDR1 DFQATT and CDR2 SNEGSKA (reference sequence). CDR3 nucleotide sequence: TGCAGTGCGTGGGGGTCTAGCGGGGAAGAGACCCAGTACTTC. It codes for CSAWGSSGEETQYF.

V and J are TRBV3-1 and TRBJ1-1; 7 bases fit TRBD1. Germline V gene sequence: CDR1 LGHDT, CDR2 YNNKEL (reference sequence). The length of the CDR3 is 15 residues. J was trimmed by 5 bases and V by 4 bases; bases with no gene match: 10. CDR3 DNA sequence: TGTGCCAGCAGCCCTGGGGCAGGGGGTTATACTGAAGCTTTCTTT. Protein sequence: CASSPGAGGYTEAFF.

This clonotype was found a few times. CDR3 nucleotides: TGTGCCTGGAGTGTAGGGGGGGGTGCCTCACCCCTCCACTTT. This encodes CAWSVGGGASPLHF. The genes are TRBV30 and TRBJ1-6, with D maybe TRBD1 (6 bases). CDR1 and CDR2 (germline): GTSNPN, SVGIG (reference sequence). Between the trimmed V and J ends, which lost 0 bases and 10 bases, there was a span of 13 bases. CDR3 length: 14 amino acids.

Comments on this clonotype: One end of the junction does not line up with germline, which may come from a read error. The CDR3 nucleotides are TGTGCCTGGGGTTGGACCGACAAGGAGCAGTTCTTC. Residues: CAWGWTDKEQFF. This sequence joins TRBV30 and TRBJ2-1; D not resolved. The germline CDR1 and CDR2 sequences are GTSNPN and SVGIG (reference sequence). This CDR3 has 12 residues. Full variable domain (remainder filled in from reference TRBV30 and TRBJ2-1): SQTIHQWPATLVQPVGSPLSLECTVEGTSNPNLYWYRQAAGRGLQLLFYSVGIGQISSEVPQNLSASRPQDRQFILSSKKLLLSDSGFYLCAWGWTDKEQFFGPGTRLTVL.

This clonotype was observed at least ten times. The genes are TRBV20-1 and TRBJ2-3, with D perhaps TRBD1 or TRBD2 (6 bases each). V gave up 5 bases and J gave up 0 bases, with 12 bases separating them. This CDR3 is built from 14 residues. Looked up from germline, CDR1 is DFQATT and CDR2 is SNEGSKA (reference sequence). Here the CDR3 DNA reads TGCAGTGCTGTCGGGGGCACTAGCACAGATACGCAGTATTTT. Amino acid sequence: CSAVGGTSTDTQYF.

J is TRBJ2-2 and V is TRBV6-6; D ambiguous. Germline V gives CDR1 MNHNY, CDR2 SVGAGI (reference sequence). The V end was cut by 8 bases, the J end by 1 base, with 14 bases between. The CDR3 extends over 15 amino acids. CDR3 loop: CASGVSAENTGELFF. The CDR3 region has the DNA TGTGCCAGCGGAGTTAGTGCTGAGAACACCGGGGAGCTGTTTTTT.

This CDR3 is CASSLRLGNEKLFF. In nucleotides, the CDR3 is TGTGCCAGCAGCTTACGCCTAGGGAATGAAAAACTGTTTTTT. V gene TRBV5-8 combines with J gene TRBJ1-4; D gene uncertain. The V and J ends lost 2 bases and 5 bases respectively, with 10 bases between them. The CDR3 is made up of 14 amino acids. Germline loops: CDR1 SGHTS, CDR2 YDEGEE.

CDR3 nucleotides: TGTGCCAGCAGCTACAAGGTGGGACAGGGAGGGAATGAGCAGTTCTTC. This encodes CASSYKVGQGGNEQFF. The rearrangement joins TRBV7-6 to TRBJ2-1; 9 bases match TRBD1. With 4 bases clipped from V and 7 bases from J, the junction kept 11 bases outside the gene matches. Germline CDR1 and CDR2: SGHVS and FNYEAQ. The CDR3 spans 16 residues. Based on the CDR3 plus reference TRBV7-6 and TRBJ2-1, the full variable domain is GAGVSQSPRYKVTKRGQDVALRCDPISGHVSLYWYRQALGQGPEFLTYFNYEAQQDKSGLPNDRFSAERPEGSISTLTIQRTEQRDSAMYRCASSYKVGQGGNEQFFGPGTRLTVL.

The chain carries TRBV4-1 and TRBJ2-2, with D uncertain. V was trimmed by 1 base and J by 4 bases, leaving 10 bases between them. Germline V CDR1 and CDR2: MGHRA, YSYEKL. This CDR3 has 15 residues. CDR3 loop: CASSQVIVSTGELFF. CDR3 DNA: TGCGCCAGCAGCCAAGTTATAGTCAGCACCGGGGAGCTGTTTTTT.

V and J are TRBV15 and TRBJ2-3, with unresolved D. Deletions cut 8 bases from V and 0 bases from J, with 9 bases between. CDR3 size: 13 residues. From germline, CDR1 is LNHNV and CDR2 YYDKDF (reference sequence). The CDR3 loop reads CATRRPSTDTQYF. CDR3 DNA: TGTGCCACCCGACGCCCTAGCACAGATACGCAGTATTTT. The full variable domain, rest sourced from reference TRBV15 and TRBJ2-3, is DAMVIQNPRYQVTQFGKPVTLSCSQTLNHNVMYWYQQKSSQAPKLLFHYYDKDFNNEADTPDNFQSRRPNTSFCFLDIRSPGLGDTAMYLCATRRPSTDTQYFGPGTRLTVL.

This clonotype has more than one count but fewer than ten. CDR3 nucleotide sequence: TGTGCCAGCAGCCGGAATGACAGGGGGGACGATCAGCCCCAGCATTTT. Translating it yields CASSRNDRGDDQPQHF. This sequence joins TRBV4-2 and TRBJ1-5, with TRBD1 matching over 9 bases. Trimming at V came to 4 bases and at J to 5 bases, leaving 9 bases not matched to a gene. The CDR3 runs to 16 residues. Germline-derived CDR1 and CDR2 are LGHNA and YNFKEQ.

This clonotype came up a few times. The chain recombines TRBV20-1 with TRBJ1-1, with 7 bases fitting TRBD1. This CDR3 is built from 15 residues. V gave up 4 bases and J gave up 5 bases; unmatched junction bases: 13. From germline, CDR1 is DFQATT and CDR2 SNEGSKA (reference sequence). The CDR3 DNA reads as TGCAGTGCTACAAAAGGGGGCGCAGGGGTAACTGAAGCTTTCTTT. It codes for CSATKGGAGVTEAFF.

This clonotype appeared a few times. The chain is built from TRBV6-5 and TRBJ2-5; D possibly uses TRBD1 or TRBD2 (7 bases each). V lost 0 bases and J 3 bases, leaving 14 bases between the germline ends. CDR1 is MNHEY and CDR2 is SVGAGI in the germline V gene. The CDR3 runs to 16 residues. DNA of the CDR3: TGTGCCAGCAGTTACTCGAGGGCAGGGGGGGAAGAGACCCAGTACTTC. Its protein product is CASSYSRAGGEETQYF.

The chain is built from TRBV3-1 and TRBJ2-5; TRBD1 aligns across 9 bases. V shed 3 bases, J shed 2 bases, and the junction held 10 bases outside the gene matches. This CDR3 has 17 residues. Germline CDR1 reads LGHDT; CDR2 reads YNNKEL (reference sequence). The CDR3 bases are TGTGCCAGCAGCCAGCCGGGAACAGGGGGCGGACAAGAGACCCAGTACTTC. It translates to CASSQPGTGGGQETQYF.

The V call is TRBV29-1, the J call TRBJ1-2; tentatively, D is TRBD1 (5 bases). The CDR3 consists of 12 residues. V lost 0 bases to trimming and J lost 8 bases, with 10 bases between them. Germline-derived CDR1 and CDR2 are SQVTM and ANQGSEA. CDR3: CSVEDRRGGYTF. CDR3 coding DNA: TGCAGCGTTGAAGATCGGAGGGGCGGCTACACCTTC.

The chain is built from TRBV27 and TRBJ2-3; D not resolved. The germline V gene encodes CDR1 MNHEY and CDR2 SMNVEV (reference sequence). The CDR3 loop spans 13 amino acids. Deletions cut 6 bases from V and 8 bases from J, with 15 bases between. The CDR3 here is CASSEKSLGTQYF. In nucleotides, the CDR3 is TGTGCCAGCAGCGAGAAGTCCCTAGGTACGCAGTATTTT.

The V and J genes are TRBV6-6 and TRBJ2-3; 7 bases are a match to TRBD2. This CDR3 comprises 15 residues. Germline CDR1 is MNHNY and CDR2 is SVGAGI (reference sequence). V shed 4 bases and J 3 bases; nucleotides not matched to a gene: 7. Written as DNA, the CDR3 is TGTGCCAGCAGTTTGGGGGGGACTATAACAGATACGCAGTATTTT. Translated, it gives CASSLGGTITDTQYF.

This clonotype has just a few counts. The V gene is TRBV7-6, the J gene TRBJ2-1, with TRBD1 matching 8 bases. Germline CDR1 reads SGHVS; CDR2 reads FNYEAQ. CDR3 length equals 14 residues. With V trimmed by 5 bases and J by 8 bases, 8 bases remained unmatched. This chain's CDR3 is CASSLWAGGYEQFF. Written as DNA, the CDR3 is TGTGCCAGCAGCCTATGGGCAGGGGGCTATGAGCAGTTCTTC.

CDR3 protein: CASSLSGTKTYEQYF. Written as DNA, the CDR3 is TGTGCCAGCAGCTTATCAGGGACTAAAACCTACGAGCAGTACTTC. V usage is TRBV7-9 and J usage is TRBJ2-7; TRBD2 matches 7 bases. CDR3 length: 15 residues. Per the germline V gene, CDR1 is SEHNR and CDR2 is FQNEAQ (reference sequence). The trim removed 2 bases at V and 2 bases at J, leaving 6 bases unmatched.

This clonotype has only a few counts. The chain links TRBV6-1 to TRBJ2-7; tentatively, D is TRBD1 (6 bases). Germline-derived CDR1 and CDR2 are MNHNS and SASEGT. The CDR3 is made up of 14 amino acids. V dropped 6 bases and J dropped 3 bases, with 15 bases sitting between them. CDR3 sequence reads: CASRDPGQSYEQYF. For the CDR3, the DNA is TGTGCCAGCAGAGACCCGGGACAAAGCTACGAGCAGTACTTC.

The chain has TRBV15 and TRBJ2-1; D not resolved. The germline CDR1 and CDR2 sequences are LNHNV and YYDKDF (reference sequence). The CDR3 length is 16 residues. V was pared by 2 bases and J by 5 bases, with 16 bases between. Here the CDR3 reads CATSRPSTQINNEQFF. Written as DNA, the CDR3 is TGTGCCACCAGCAGACCGTCTACCCAGATTAACAATGAGCAGTTCTTC.

The chain joins TRBV7-2 to TRBJ1-2, with D possibly being TRBD1 (6 bases). Trimming took off 4 bases at V and 4 bases at J, with 19 bases between the two ends. The CDR3 consists of 16 residues. Germline V gene sequence: CDR1 SGHTA, CDR2 FQGNSA. The CDR3 coding sequence is TGTGCCAGCAGCTCCCCCAATAAACAGGGAATCTATGGCTACACCTTC. It is translated as CASSSPNKQGIYGYTF.

This clonotype was seen only a few times. One junction end disagrees with the germline gene, perhaps due to a read error. Written as DNA, the CDR3 is TGTGCCAGCTCACCTGCCCGAGGCGGGGAAAAGAACACCGGGGAGCTTTTTTTT. As protein: CASSPARGGEKNTGELFF. The rearrangement uses TRBV18 and TRBJ2-2, with D possibly TRBD2 on 6 matching bases. Germline CDR1 reads KGHSH; CDR2 reads LQKENI. The CDR3 runs to 18 residues.

This clonotype was detected only a few times. J is TRBJ1-2 and V is TRBV6-6; TRBD1 matches 10 bases. The germline gives CDR1 MNHNY, CDR2 SVGAGI (reference sequence). The CDR3 totals 14 residues. V dropped 5 bases and J dropped 5; count of bases not matched to a gene: 5. The CDR3 sequence: CASSPLDRGYGYTF. The DNA for the CDR3 is TGTGCCAGCAGTCCATTGGACAGGGGGTATGGCTACACCTTC.

The chain employs TRBV7-6 and TRBJ1-1, with 9 bases lining up with TRBD1. With 1 base clipped from V and 6 bases from J, the junction kept 3 bases outside the gene matches. The V gene's germline CDR1 is SGHVS and CDR2 FNYEAQ. CDR3 length: 14 residues. The CDR3 coding sequence is TGTGCCAGCAGCTTAGGGGGACAGGGCGCTGAAGCTTTCTTT. This translates into CASSLGGQGAEAFF.